A few counts support the clone carrying this T cell receptor (beta chain). Its target is not known. The sample is drawn from a study of blood T cells in healthy people across ages. On the study more broadly: Per two T cells, template switching captured roughly one barcoded beta molecule. The study's findings and limits: Per million T cells, TCR beta diversity dropped roughly linearly as age increased.

With V trimmed by 4 bases and J by 5 bases, 7 bases remained unmatched. The CDR3 spans 15 residues. In germline, CDR1 is SGHTA, CDR2 FQGNSA. For the second PCR, which ran for roughly 6 to 12 cycles, a sample-barcoded 5' primer and a J-beta primer mix were used. Every cDNA was tagged by a template-switch adaptor with 12 random nucleotides. Each CDR3 protein is one row after TCRdb ran MiXCR on the 5' RACE reads. The sample lists 1 million or so distinct CDR3 sequences, 40% to 45% occurring once. Peripheral blood from each donor was collected in a volume of approximately 10 milliliters. This clonotype was sampled from a woman aged 55 to 70 in good health. The chain links TRBV7-2 to TRBJ1-4; 7 nucleotides line up with TRBD1. The sample was blood. CDR3 sequence reads: CASSSSGQRNEKLFF. CDR3 DNA sequence: TGTGCCAGCAGCTCTTCGGGACAGAGGAATGAAAAACTGTTTTTT. The full variable domain, its missing parts supplied by reference TRBV7-2 and TRBJ1-4, is GAGVSQSPSNKVTEKGKDVELRCDPISGHTALYWYRQSLGQGLEFLIYFQGNSAPDKSGLPSDRFSAERTGGSVSTLTIQRTQQEDSAVYLCASSSSGQRNEKLFFGSGTQLSVL.